This TCR delta chain was captured by sequencing in a study of gamma-delta T cells after stem cell transplantation. This clone has more than one count but fewer than ten. The CDR3 loop spans 16 amino acids. V was pared by 4 bases and J by 0 bases, with 10 bases of the junction left unmatched. Germline CDR1 TVYSNPD, CDR2 GDNSRS (reference sequence). TCRdb re-called clones from the RT-PCR reads via CATT. The sample yields approximately 2,500 delta-chain clones, less than 30% seen once. Specimen: gamma-delta T cells. This chain uses TRDV3 with TRDJ1; 11 nucleotides agree with TRDD3. The TCR originated in a human donor. It is not recorded whose cells these are; they may come from a transplant donor. The CDR3 region is CAYHWGIDAYTDKLIF. DNA of the CDR3: TGTGCCTATCACTGGGGGATAGACGCTTACACCGATAAACTCATCTTT.